The following is a TCR beta chain sequence with its context. The data originate from a study of technical replicates of blood from a handful of donors. Repertoires were generated with immunoSEQ multiplex PCR, while TCRdb's copy carries only in-frame clones and drops some. Counted here are about 70,000 clones, around 90% occurring once; the ten biggest clones make up 0.4% to 0.45%. The CDR3 spans 12 residues. Germline V lookup: CDR1 SGHRS, CDR2 YFSETQ. V shed 5 bases and J shed 4 bases, with 9 bases lying between them. The sequence was obtained from a human donor in good health. The chain joins TRBV5-1 to TRBJ1-1; weak D call: TRBD1 (6 bases). The specimen sequenced was T cells isolated from PBMCs. The CDR3 here is CASRGGSTEAFF. The CDR3, as DNA: TGCGCCAGCAGAGGGGGATCCACTGAAGCTTTCTTT. The whole variable domain, filled in from reference TRBV5-1 and TRBJ1-1, reads KAGVTQTPRYLIKTRGQQVTLSCSPISGHRSVSWYQQTPGQGLQFLFEYFSETQRNKGNFPGRFSGRQFSNSRSEMNVSTLELGDSALYLCASRGGSTEAFFGQGTRLTVV.